These T cell receptor beta chains were read from a single sample in a study of tumor-infiltrating lymphocytes in oesophageal squamous cell carcinoma. TCRdb itself ran the PCR reads through MiXCR, one entry per CDR3 protein. The sample shows under 15,000 distinct CDR3 sequences, around 56% of them seen only once. The sample consisted of esophageal tumor tissue. The receptors were sampled from a female donor with esophageal squamous cell carcinoma. Both conserved end residues are part of each CDR3. Each record gives: clone size, J gene, V gene, D gene, CDR3 protein, CDR3 DNA. A D gene is named only where the DNA matches it firmly. Expanded clones get a size class; other rows say once, few or many, or leave the size out.

size: -
J: TRBJ2-5
V: TRBV7-6
D: -
CDR3: CASSSRVGNLQETQYF
DNA: TGTGCCAGCAGCTCCCGGGTGGGGAACCTTCAAGAGACCCAGTACTTC

size: -
J: TRBJ1-2
V: TRBV28
D: -
CDR3: CASSLGARGYTF
DNA: TGTGCCAGCAGTTTAGGGGCGCGGGGCTACACCTTC

size: medium-sized
J: TRBJ1-5
V: TRBV27
D: -
CDR3: CASSLWSTGGQPQHF
DNA: TGTGCCAGCAGTTTATGGTCAACAGGAGGTCAGCCCCAGCATTTT

size: -
J: TRBJ2-1
V: TRBV7-9
D: TRBD2
CDR3: CASSLGRTSRSSYNEQFF
DNA: TGTGCCAGCAGCTTGGGTCGGACTAGCAGAAGCTCCTACAATGAGCAGTTCTTC

size: -
J: TRBJ2-5
V: TRBV7-2
D: TRBD1
CDR3: CASSSRVGTVETQYF
DNA: TGTGCCAGCAGCTCCCGAGTCGGGACAGTAGAGACCCAGTACTTC

size: medium-sized
J: TRBJ2-7
V: TRBV6-1
D: TRBD2
CDR3: CASKFQREGAYEQYF
DNA: TGTGCCAGCAAGTTTCAGCGGGAGGGCGCCTACGAGCAGTACTTC

size: few
J: TRBJ2-7
V: TRBV2
D: -
CDR3: CASTELEQYF
DNA: TGTGCCAGCACGGAGCTAGAGCAGTACTTC

size: medium-sized
J: TRBJ2-1
V: TRBV19
D: TRBD2
CDR3: CATRLAVKNEQFF
DNA: TGTGCGACTAGACTAGCGGTGAAAAATGAGCAGTTCTTC

size: -
J: TRBJ2-1
V: TRBV14
D: -
CDR3: CASSQDLGNEQFF
DNA: TGTGCCAGCAGCCAAGATCTAGGGAATGAGCAGTTCTTC

size: many
J: TRBJ2-1
V: TRBV24-1
D: TRBD1
CDR3: CATSDDRVSYNEQFF
DNA: TGTGCCACCAGTGATGACAGGGTGTCCTACAATGAGCAGTTCTTC

size: -
J: TRBJ2-5
V: TRBV7-2
D: TRBD2
CDR3: CASSLGSSGRWEQYF
DNA: TGTGCCAGCAGCTTAGGGTCTAGCGGGAGGTGGGAGCAGTACTTC

size: few
J: TRBJ2-5
V: TRBV7-3
D: TRBD2
CDR3: CASSPSGRAGETQYF
DNA: TGTGCCAGCAGCCCTAGCGGGAGGGCCGGGGAGACCCAGTACTTC

size: many
J: TRBJ2-5
V: TRBV27
D: -
CDR3: CASSLSSVRPETQYF
DNA: TGTGCCAGCAGTTTATCCTCTGTCAGGCCCGAGACCCAGTACTTC

size: few
J: TRBJ2-1
V: TRBV7-6
D: -
CDR3: CASSLSGYSNEQFF
DNA: TGTGCTAGCAGCTTATCTGGATACTCCAATGAGCAGTTCTTC

size: -
J: TRBJ2-7
V: TRBV10-3
D: TRBD2
CDR3: CAISAGLAVTPEQYF
DNA: TGTGCCATCAGTGCGGGACTAGCGGTCACCCCCGAGCAGTACTTC

size: -
J: TRBJ2-1
V: TRBV6-6
D: -
CDR3: CASRRGGYNEQFF
DNA: TGTGCCAGCAGGCGGGGTGGATACAATGAGCAGTTCTTC

size: -
J: TRBJ2-5
V: TRBV6-1
D: -
CDR3: CASSEELTYQETQYF
DNA: TGTGCCAGCAGTGAAGAGTTGACATACCAAGAGACCCAGTACTTC

size: -
J: TRBJ1-2
V: TRBV12-3/TRBV12-4
D: TRBD1
CDR3: CASSFDRASYGYTF
DNA: TGTGCCAGCAGTTTCGACAGGGCCTCCTATGGCTACACCTTC

size: few
J: TRBJ2-1
V: TRBV7-2
D: -
CDR3: CASAADLVVTEQFF
DNA: TGTGCCAGCGCCGCAGACCTCGTTGTTACTGAGCAGTTCTTC

size: many
J: TRBJ1-5
V: TRBV28
D: -
CDR3: CASSFVAGNQPQHF
DNA: TGTGCCAGCAGTTTTGTGGCAGGGAATCAGCCCCAGCATTTT

size: -
J: TRBJ2-2
V: TRBV11-1
D: -
CDR3: CASSRPGRELFF
DNA: TGTGCCAGCAGCCGCCCCGGCCGGGAGCTGTTTTTT

size: medium-sized
J: TRBJ2-3
V: TRBV28
D: -
CDR3: CASSQTRRGLSDTQYF
DNA: TGTGCCAGCAGCCAAACACGGCGGGGCCTGTCGGATACGCAGTATTTT

size: -
J: TRBJ1-1
V: TRBV7-8
D: -
CDR3: CASSAFMNTEAFF
DNA: TGTGCCAGCAGCGCCTTTATGAACACTGAAGCTTTCTTT

size: -
J: TRBJ2-1
V: TRBV6-2/TRBV6-3
D: TRBD2
CDR3: CASSRTSGRQYNEQFF
DNA: TGTGCCAGCAGCCGTACTAGCGGGAGGCAGTACAATGAGCAGTTCTTC

size: -
J: TRBJ2-1
V: TRBV27
D: -
CDR3: CASSLSSWARGEQFF
DNA: TGTGCCAGCAGTTTATCGAGCTGGGCCAGAGGTGAGCAGTTCTTC